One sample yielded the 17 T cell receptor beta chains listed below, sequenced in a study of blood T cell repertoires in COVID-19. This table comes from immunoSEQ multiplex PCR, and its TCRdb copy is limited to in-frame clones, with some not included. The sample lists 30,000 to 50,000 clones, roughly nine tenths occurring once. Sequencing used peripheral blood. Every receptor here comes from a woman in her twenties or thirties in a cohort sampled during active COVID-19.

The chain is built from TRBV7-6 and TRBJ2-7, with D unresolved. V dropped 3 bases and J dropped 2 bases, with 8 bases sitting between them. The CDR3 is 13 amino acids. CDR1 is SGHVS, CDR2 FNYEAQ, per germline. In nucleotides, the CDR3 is TGTGCCAGCAGCTTGGGCAGCACCTACGAGCAGTACTTC. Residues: CASSLGSTYEQYF.

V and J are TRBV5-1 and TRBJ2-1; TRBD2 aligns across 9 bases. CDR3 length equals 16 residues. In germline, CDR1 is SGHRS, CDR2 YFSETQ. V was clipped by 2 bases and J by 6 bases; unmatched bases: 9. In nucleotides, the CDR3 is TGCGCCAGCAGCTTAAAGCGGGGGGTGGGTGGCAATGAGCAGTTCTTC. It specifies CASSLKRGVGGNEQFF.

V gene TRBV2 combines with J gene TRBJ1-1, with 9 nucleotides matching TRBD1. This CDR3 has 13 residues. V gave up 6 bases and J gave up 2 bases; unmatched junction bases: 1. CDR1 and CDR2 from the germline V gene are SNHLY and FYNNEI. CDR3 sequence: CASRDRGNTEAFF. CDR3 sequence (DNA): TGTGCCAGCAGGGACAGGGGTAACACTGAAGCTTTCTTT.

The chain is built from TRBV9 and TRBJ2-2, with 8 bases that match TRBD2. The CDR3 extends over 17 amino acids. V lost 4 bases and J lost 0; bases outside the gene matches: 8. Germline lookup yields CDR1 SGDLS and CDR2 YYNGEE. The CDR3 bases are TGTGCCAGCAGCACCGACCCGGGGGGGGCGAACACCGGGGAGCTGTTTTTT. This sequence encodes CASSTDPGGANTGELFF.

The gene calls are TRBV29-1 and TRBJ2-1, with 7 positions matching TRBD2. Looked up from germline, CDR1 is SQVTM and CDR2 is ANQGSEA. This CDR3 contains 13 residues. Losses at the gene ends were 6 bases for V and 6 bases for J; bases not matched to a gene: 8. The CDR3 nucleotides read TGCAGCGTGGGGAGGGGCTCTCCCAATGAGCAGTTCTTC. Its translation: CSVGRGSPNEQFF.

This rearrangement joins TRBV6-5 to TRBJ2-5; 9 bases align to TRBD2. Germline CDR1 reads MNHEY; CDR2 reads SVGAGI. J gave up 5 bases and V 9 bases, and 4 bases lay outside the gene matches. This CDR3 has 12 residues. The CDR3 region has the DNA TGTGCCAGTAGCGGGAGAGGGGAGACCCAGTACTTC. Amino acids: CASSGRGETQYF.

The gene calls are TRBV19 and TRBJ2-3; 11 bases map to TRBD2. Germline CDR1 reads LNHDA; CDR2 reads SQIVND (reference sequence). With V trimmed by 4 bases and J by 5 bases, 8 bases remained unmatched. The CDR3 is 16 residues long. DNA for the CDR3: TGTGCCAGTAGTAGGCTAGCGGGAGGCCTGCAAGATACGCAGTATTTT. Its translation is CASSRLAGGLQDTQYF. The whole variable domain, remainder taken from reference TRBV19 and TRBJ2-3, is DGGITQSPKYLFRKEGQNVTLSCEQNLNHDAMYWYRQDPGQGLRLIYYSQIVNDFQKGDIAEGYSVSREKKESFPLTVTSAQKNPTAFYLCASSRLAGGLQDTQYFGPGTRLTVL.

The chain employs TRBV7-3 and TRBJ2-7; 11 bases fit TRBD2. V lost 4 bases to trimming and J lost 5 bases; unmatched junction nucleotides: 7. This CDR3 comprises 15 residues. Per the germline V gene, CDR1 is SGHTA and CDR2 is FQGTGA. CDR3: CASSSSGRSYDEQYF. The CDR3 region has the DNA TGTGCCAGCAGCTCTAGCGGGAGGAGCTACGACGAGCAGTACTTC.

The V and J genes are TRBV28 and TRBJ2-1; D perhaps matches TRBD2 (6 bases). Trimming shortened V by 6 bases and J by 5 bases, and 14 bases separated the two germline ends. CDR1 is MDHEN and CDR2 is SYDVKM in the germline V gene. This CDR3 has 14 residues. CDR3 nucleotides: TGTGCCAGCAGAACTAGCTACGGGAACAATGAGCAGTTCTTC. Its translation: CASRTSYGNNEQFF.

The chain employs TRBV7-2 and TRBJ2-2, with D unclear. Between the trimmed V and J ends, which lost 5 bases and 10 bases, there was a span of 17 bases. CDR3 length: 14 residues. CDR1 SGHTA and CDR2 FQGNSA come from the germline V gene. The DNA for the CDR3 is TGTGCCAGCAGCCCTGTGGTGCGTTCCGAGGAGCTGTTTTTT. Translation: CASSPVVRSEELFF. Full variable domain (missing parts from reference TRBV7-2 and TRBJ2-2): GAGVSQSPSNKVTEKGKDVELRCDPISGHTALYWYRQSLGQGLEFLIYFQGNSAPDKSGLPSDRFSAERTGGSVSTLTIQRTQQEDSAVYLCASSPVVRSEELFFGEGSRLTVL.

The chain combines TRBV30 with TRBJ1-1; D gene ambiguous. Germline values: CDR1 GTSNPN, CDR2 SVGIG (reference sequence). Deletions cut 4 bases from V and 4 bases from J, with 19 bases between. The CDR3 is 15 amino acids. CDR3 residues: CAWTFFNEVTTEAFF. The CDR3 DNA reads TGTGCCTGGACGTTTTTTAATGAGGTGACCACTGAAGCTTTCTTT.

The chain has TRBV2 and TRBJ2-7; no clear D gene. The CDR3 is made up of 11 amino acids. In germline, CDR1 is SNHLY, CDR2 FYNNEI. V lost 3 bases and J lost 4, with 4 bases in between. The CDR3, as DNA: TGTGCCAGCAGTGAGACTTACGAGCAGTACTTC. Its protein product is CASSETYEQYF.

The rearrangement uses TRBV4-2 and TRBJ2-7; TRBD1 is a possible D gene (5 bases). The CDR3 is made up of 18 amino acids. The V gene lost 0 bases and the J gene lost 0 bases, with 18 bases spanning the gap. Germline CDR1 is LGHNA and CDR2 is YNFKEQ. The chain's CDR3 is CASSQDSPRGVNSYEQYF. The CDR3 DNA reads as TGTGCCAGCAGCCAAGATTCCCCTAGGGGCGTCAACTCCTACGAGCAGTACTTC.

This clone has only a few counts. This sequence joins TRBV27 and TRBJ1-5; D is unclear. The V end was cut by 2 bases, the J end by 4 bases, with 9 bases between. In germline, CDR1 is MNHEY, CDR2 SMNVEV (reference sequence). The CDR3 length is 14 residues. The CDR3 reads CASSLVSSNQPQHF. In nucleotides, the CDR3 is TGTGCCAGCAGTTTAGTGTCCTCGAATCAGCCCCAGCATTTT.

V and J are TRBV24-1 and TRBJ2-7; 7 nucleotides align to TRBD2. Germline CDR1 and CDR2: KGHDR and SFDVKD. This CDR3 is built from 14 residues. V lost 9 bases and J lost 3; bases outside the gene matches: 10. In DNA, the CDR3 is TGTGCCACCCAGACTAGCAAGGGGAGCTACGAGCAGTACTTC. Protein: CATQTSKGSYEQYF.

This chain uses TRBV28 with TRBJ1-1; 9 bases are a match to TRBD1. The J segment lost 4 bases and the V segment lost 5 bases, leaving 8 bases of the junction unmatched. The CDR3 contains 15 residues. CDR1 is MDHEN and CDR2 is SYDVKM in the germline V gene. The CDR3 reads CASSPEDRGPTEAFF. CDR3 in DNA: TGTGCCAGCAGTCCAGAGGACAGGGGACCCACTGAAGCTTTCTTT.

For the CDR3, the DNA is TGTGCCAGCAGCTTAGGACAGGTGAGGAACACTGAAGCTTTCTTT. It is translated as CASSLGQVRNTEAFF. The chain carries TRBV7-3 and TRBJ1-1, with 7 positions matching TRBD1. V lost 2 bases and J lost 1; bases outside the gene matches: 4. CDR3 length: 15 amino acids. Germline V lookup: CDR1 SGHTA, CDR2 FQGTGA.